The 29 T cell receptor beta chains reported below all come from one sample, sequenced in a study of regulatory T cells in long-lasting Graves disease. Documented time point: newly diagnosed GD, antithyroid drugs for less than 3 months. RNA extracted from PBMCs served as the sequencing template. CDR3-region Arm-PCR and iRepertoire HTBI primers produced the TCR beta libraries. One entry per CDR3 protein, called by TCRdb with MiXCR from the multiplex PCR reads. The profile shows about 500,000 distinct CDR3 sequences, around 12% of them singletons. The same sample was also studied in work on T cells in Graves' hyperthyroidism and ophthalmopathy.

This sample comprised peripheral blood mononuclear cells (PBMCs), obtained at new diagnosis, from a patient treated with antithyroid drugs. The receptors here all came from a woman in her thirties with Graves disease.

This clonotype showed up many times. The V call is TRBV6-2 or TRBV6-3, the J call TRBJ1-5; tentatively, D is TRBD1 (6 bases). CDR1 and CDR2 (germline): MNHEY, SVGEGT. The V gene lost 2 bases and the J gene lost 5 bases, with 13 bases spanning the gap. The CDR3 sequence is 15 residues long. The CDR3 loop is CASSYIQGGYQPQHF. The CDR3 nucleotides are TGTGCCAGCAGTTACATACAGGGAGGTTATCAGCCCCAGCATTTT.

This clonotype was found many times. This chain links TRBV10-2 with TRBJ1-5; 8 nucleotides agree with TRBD1. Germline V gives CDR1 WSHSY, CDR2 SAAADI. This CDR3 spans 14 amino acids. With 8 bases clipped from V and 7 bases from J, the junction kept 10 bases outside the gene matches. Here the CDR3 DNA reads TGCGCCAGCGGGGATGACAGGGGTTGGCAGCCCCAGCATTTT. Protein: CASGDDRGWQPQHF.

This clonotype was recorded at least ten times. V is TRBV7-9 and J is TRBJ1-1; D remains unclear. The CDR3 loop spans 13 amino acids. Trimming pared 3 bases from V and 4 bases from J, leaving 9 bases between. In germline, CDR1 is SEHNR, CDR2 FQNEAQ (reference sequence). The CDR3 nucleotides are TGTGCCAGCAGCTTGAGTGGTGTCACTGAAGCTTTCTTT. Its translation is CASSLSGVTEAFF.

This clonotype was recorded at least ten times. This chain links TRBV7-2 with TRBJ2-7; D is ambiguous. CDR1 is SGHTA, CDR2 FQGNSA, per germline. Deletions cut 2 bases from V and 8 bases from J, with 19 bases between. The CDR3 extends over 15 amino acids. CDR3 DNA: TGTGCCAGCAGCTTATTTCGGACGGATCCTACGCAGCAGTACTTC. It is translated as CASSLFRTDPTQQYF.

In this sample, this clonotype turned up many times. The chain combines TRBV2 with TRBJ2-7; D unresolved. V was trimmed by 3 bases and J by 3 bases, leaving 9 bases between them. The length of the CDR3 is 13 residues. The germline V gene encodes CDR1 SNHLY and CDR2 FYNNEI. The CDR3 DNA sequence: TGTGCCAGCAGTGATCGGCAGATCTACGAGCAGTACTTC. As protein: CASSDRQIYEQYF.

This clonotype was recorded many times. J is TRBJ1-2 and V is TRBV6-5; weak D call: TRBD1 (5 bases). Germline V lookup: CDR1 MNHEY, CDR2 SVGAGI. The CDR3 runs 17 residues. V was pared by 0 bases and J by 4 bases, with 18 bases between. CDR3 nucleotides: TGTGCCAGCAGTTACTCGCCTACAGGAGACCCCACCTATGGCTACACCTTC. It encodes CASSYSPTGDPTYGYTF.

This clonotype has ten or more counts. The chain employs TRBV3-1 and TRBJ2-5; possibly TRBD2 for D (6 bases). Trimming shortened V by 4 bases and J by 0 bases, and 18 bases separated the two germline ends. The CDR3 covers 17 residues. Germline V CDR1 and CDR2: LGHDT, YNNKEL (reference sequence). The CDR3 DNA follows: TGTGCCAGCAGCCGAAGAGGAAGCGGGCGGTACCAAGAGACCCAGTACTTC. It translates to CASSRRGSGRYQETQYF.

This clonotype came up a few times. In DNA form, the CDR3 reads TGCAGTGCCCCCGGGACGGGGGGATCCTACGAGCAGTACGTC. Translation: CSAPGTGGSYEQYV. The chain has TRBV20-1 and TRBJ2-7, with TRBD2 identical over 7 bases. V dropped 6 bases and J dropped 1; count of bases not matched to a gene: 9. In germline, CDR1 is DFQATT, CDR2 SNEGSKA (reference sequence). CDR3 length: 14 amino acids.

V gene TRBV5-5 combines with J gene TRBJ2-7; 13 bases agree with TRBD2. The CDR3 length is 17 residues. Germline CDR1 and CDR2: SGHKS and YYEKEE (reference sequence). Germline trimming cut 0 bases from V and 0 bases from J; bases unmatched to any gene: 3. The CDR3 sequence: CASSLAGLAGSSYEQYF. The CDR3, as DNA: TGTGCCAGCAGCTTGGCGGGACTAGCGGGGAGCTCCTACGAGCAGTACTTC.

Points on this clonotype: Only one base separates this from a far larger clonotype, so it likely reflects a read error. The V and J genes are TRBV28 and TRBJ2-7; tentatively, D is TRBD1 (6 bases). CDR3 length: 12 amino acids. Germline V gives CDR1 MDHEN, CDR2 SYDVKM. V lost 6 bases to trimming and J lost 4 bases, with 10 bases between them. The CDR3 DNA is TGTGCCAGCAGCGGACAGTTTTACGAGCAGTACTTC. This sequence encodes CASSGQFYEQYF.

At least ten counts were recorded for this clonotype. The rearrangement joins TRBV5-5 to TRBJ2-7; TRBD1 is a possible D gene (5 bases). V was clipped by 2 bases and J by 3 bases, with 12 bases between them. The length of the CDR3 is 14 residues. CDR1 and CDR2 from the germline V gene are SGHKS and YYEKEE (reference sequence). The CDR3 spells CASSLTWGRYEQYF. The CDR3 DNA is TGTGCCAGCAGCTTAACCTGGGGCCGCTACGAGCAGTACTTC. The complete variable domain, with remaining parts taken from reference TRBV5-5 and TRBJ2-7, reads DAGVTQSPTHLIKTRGQQVTLRCSPISGHKSVSWYQQVLGQGPQFIFQYYEKEERGRGNFPDRFSARQFPNYSSELNVNALLLGDSALYLCASSLTWGRYEQYFGPGTRLTVT.

This clonotype appeared a few times. V and J are TRBV6-5 and TRBJ1-1; D is unresolved. Trimming pared 3 bases from V and 1 base from J, leaving 9 bases between. The germline V gene encodes CDR1 MNHEY and CDR2 SVGAGI. The CDR3 has 14 amino acids. CDR3 sequence: CASSYPNRNTEAFF. The CDR3 nucleotides read TGTGCCAGCAGTTATCCCAACAGGAACACTGAAGCTTTCTTT.

This clonotype was detected ten times or more. The CDR3 DNA is TGTGCCAGCAGCTTATCCGGGGGGTCTTCGACTGAAGCTTTCTTT. This gives the protein CASSLSGGSSTEAFF. The chain couples TRBV7-9 to TRBJ1-1, with D possibly TRBD1 on 5 matching bases. The CDR3 sequence is 15 residues long. V lost 2 bases, J lost 5 bases, and 15 bases lay in between. The germline CDR1 and CDR2 sequences are SEHNR and FQNEAQ (reference sequence).

Many counts were recorded for this clonotype. This chain connects TRBV28 to TRBJ1-2; D is unresolved. V was cut by 5 bases and J by 4 bases, with 14 bases left in between. Germline CDR1 is MDHEN and CDR2 is SYDVKM. CDR3 length: 14 residues. The CDR3 bases are TGTGCCAGCAGTCCCTACCGCGAGCCCTATGGCTACACCTTC. Protein sequence: CASSPYREPYGYTF.

This clonotype was seen ten or more times. The V call is TRBV7-8, the J call TRBJ2-1; 9 bases are a match to TRBD2. The CDR3 is made up of 15 amino acids. The V gene end was trimmed by 5 bases and the J gene end by 6 bases; junction bases not matched to a gene: 8. Germline CDR1 and CDR2: SGHVS and FQNEAQ. CDR3 nucleotide sequence: TGTGCCAGCAGCGCCGGGACTAGCTATCTCAATGAGCAGTTCTTC. This gives the protein CASSAGTSYLNEQFF.

This clonotype was recorded many times. The chain carries TRBV5-1 and TRBJ2-3; D is uncertain. The CDR3 length is 15 residues. Trimming took 1 base from V and 4 from J, leaving 13 bases between them. The germline V gene encodes CDR1 SGHRS and CDR2 YFSETQ. CDR3 loop: CASSLNYPTADTQYF. The CDR3 bases are TGCGCCAGCAGCTTGAATTATCCTACAGCAGATACGCAGTATTTT. Combining the CDR3 with reference TRBV5-1 and TRBJ2-3 gives the whole variable domain KAGVTQTPRYLIKTRGQQVTLSCSPISGHRSVSWYQQTPGQGLQFLFEYFSETQRNKGNFPGRFSGRQFSNSRSEMNVSTLELGDSALYLCASSLNYPTADTQYFGPGTRLTVL.

This clonotype was counted ten times or more. This rearrangement joins TRBV28 to TRBJ2-2; the D gene is possibly TRBD2 (5 bases). This CDR3 has 16 residues. V lost 6 bases, J lost 0 bases, and 14 bases lay in between. Germline CDR1 and CDR2: MDHEN and SYDVKM. CDR3 nucleotide sequence: TGTGCCAGCAGGAGACTACAACCCTCGAACACCGGGGAGCTGTTTTTT. This sequence encodes CASRRLQPSNTGELFF. Drawing the rest from reference TRBV28 and TRBJ2-2, the complete variable domain is DVKVTQSSRYLVKRTGEKVFLECVQDMDHENMFWYRQDPGLGLRLIYFSYDVKMKEKGDIPEGYSVSREKKERFSLILESASTNQTSMYLCASRRLQPSNTGELFFGEGSRLTVL.

A remark on this clonotype: This may arise from a read error, as a much more abundant clone is one base away. The gene calls are TRBV2 and TRBJ2-1; D uncertain. Trimming removed 9 bases from V and 5 bases from J, with 8 bases in between. CDR1 and CDR2 (germline): SNHLY, FYNNEI. The CDR3 extends over 11 amino acids. In DNA, the CDR3 is TGTGCCAGGAAGTTTAACAATGAGCAGTTCTTC. Translation gives CARKFNNEQFF. Together with reference TRBV2 and TRBJ2-1, the CDR3 gives the full variable domain: EPEVTQTPSHQVTQMGQEVILRCVPISNHLYFYWYRQILGQKVEFLVSFYNNEISEKSEIFDDQFSVERPDGSNFTLKIRSTKLEDSAMYFCARKFNNEQFFGPGTRLTVL.

This clonotype has a count of ten or more. This rearrangement joins TRBV19 to TRBJ1-1; weak D call: TRBD1 (5 bases). Germline V gene data show CDR1 as LNHDA and CDR2 as SQIVND (reference sequence). The V end lost 5 bases, the J end lost 5 bases, and 12 bases lay between the germline ends. The CDR3 totals 13 residues. The CDR3 region has the DNA TGTGCCAGTAGTGACAGCGCCTTTACTGAAGCTTTCTTT. Amino acids: CASSDSAFTEAFF.

V and J are TRBV20-1 and TRBJ2-3; 8 bases line up with TRBD2. Germline lookup yields CDR1 DFQATT and CDR2 SNEGSKA (reference sequence). Losses at the gene ends were 3 bases for V and 4 bases for J; bases not matched to a gene: 12. The CDR3 is 16 residues long. The CDR3 here is CSASREGQGRADTQYF. The CDR3 nucleotides read TGCAGTGCTAGCCGGGAGGGCCAAGGTAGGGCAGATACGCAGTATTTT.

This clonotype was picked up a small number of times. The gene calls are TRBV29-1 and TRBJ2-1; 10 nucleotides align to TRBD2. Per the germline V gene, CDR1 is SQVTM and CDR2 is ANQGSEA. V shed 2 bases, J shed 2 bases, and the junction held 0 bases outside the gene matches. This CDR3 spans 14 amino acids. CDR3 sequence: CSVELAGAYNEQFF. CDR3 in DNA: TGCAGCGTTGAACTAGCGGGAGCCTACAATGAGCAGTTCTTC.

This clonotype showed up many times. As DNA, the CDR3 is TGCAGCGCGAAGAAAGGCGATCAGCCCCAGCATTTT. It yields the protein CSAKKGDQPQHF. The chain carries TRBV29-1 and TRBJ1-5; D is unresolved. This CDR3 comprises 12 residues. V was trimmed by 7 bases and J by 5 bases, leaving 12 bases between them. Germline V gene sequence: CDR1 SQVTM, CDR2 ANQGSEA.

The rearrangement joins TRBV12-3 or TRBV12-4 to TRBJ2-5, with D perhaps TRBD1 (5 bases). CDR3 size: 14 residues. V lost 8 bases and J 5 bases, leaving 18 bases between the germline ends. CDR3 bases: TGTGCCAGCGCCCGCATTGGGGCAGGGGAGACCCAGTACTTC. Amino acid sequence: CASARIGAGETQYF.

This clonotype occurred a few times. The chain joins TRBV29-1 to TRBJ1-1, with D unclear. The ends were cut back, 4 bases at V and 0 bases at J, with 6 bases in the middle. The CDR3 has 12 residues. Germline assignment: CDR1 SQVTM and CDR2 ANQGSEA. The CDR3 is CSVVAVNTEAFF. The CDR3 nucleotides read TGCAGCGTTGTTGCAGTGAACACTGAAGCTTTCTTT.

The sample holds a few counts of this clonotype. One end of the junction varies from germline; a read error may be responsible. V and J are TRBV5-6 and TRBJ1-2; no clear D gene. Germline lookup yields CDR1 SGHDT and CDR2 YYEEEE. CDR3 size: 13 residues. The CDR3: CASSLAGNYGCTF. In nucleotides, the CDR3 is TGTGCCAGCAGCTTGGCGGGGAACTATGGCTGCACCTTC. The full variable domain, in which reference TRBV5-6 and TRBJ1-2 provide the parts outside the CDR3, is DAGVTQSPTHLIKTRGQQVTLRCSPKSGHDTVSWYQQALGQGPQFIFQYYEEEERQRGNFPDRFSGHQFPNYSSELNVNALLLGDSALYLCASSLAGNYGCTFGSGTRLTVV.

This clonotype was seen many times. Written as DNA, the CDR3 is TGTGCCACCAGCAGAGTCTTCCTGGGGGCCGGGGAGCTGTTTTTT. Encoded protein: CATSRVFLGAGELFF. This rearrangement joins TRBV15 to TRBJ2-2, with D perhaps TRBD1 or TRBD2 (5 bases each). Between the trimmed V and J ends, which lost 1 base and 6 bases, there was a span of 12 bases. The V gene's germline CDR1 is LNHNV and CDR2 YYDKDF (reference sequence). The CDR3 sequence is 15 residues long.

This clonotype was seen more than once but under ten times. The rearrangement joins TRBV27 to TRBJ2-5, with 8 positions matching TRBD1. The CDR3 spans 15 residues. The V gene's germline CDR1 is MNHEY and CDR2 SMNVEV (reference sequence). Trimming cost V 5 bases and J 4 bases; bases outside gene matches: 9. This chain's CDR3 is CASSPWDRLLETQYF. The CDR3 DNA follows: TGTGCCAGCAGTCCTTGGGACAGGCTATTAGAGACCCAGTACTTC.

The rearrangement links TRBV14 to TRBJ2-2; the match to TRBD1 covers 10 bases. In germline, CDR1 is SGHDN, CDR2 FVKESK. This CDR3 is 18 amino acids long. With V trimmed by 1 base and J by 3 bases, 8 bases remained unmatched. The CDR3 DNA follows: TGTGCCAGCAGCCAAGGAAGACAGGGGGCGATTTACACCGGGGAGCTGTTTTTT. Translated: CASSQGRQGAIYTGELFF.

At least ten counts were recorded for this clonotype. The chain employs TRBV12-3 or TRBV12-4 and TRBJ1-5; D perhaps matches TRBD1 (6 bases). The CDR3 sequence is 15 residues long. Trimming left V 3 bases short and J 4 bases short, with 13 bases between. The CDR3 sequence: CASSFPGQGNQPQHF. The CDR3, as DNA: TGTGCCAGCAGTTTCCCTGGGCAGGGGAATCAGCCCCAGCATTTT.